This T cell receptor (beta chain) was sequenced for a study of early T cells in non-severe SARS-CoV-2 infection. TCRdb analysed the 5' RACE reads with MiXCR anew, one entry per CDR3 protein. Of some 57,000 distinct CDR3 sequences in the sample, approximately 10% were seen once. There are 11 residues in the CDR3. Trimming removed 2 bases from V and 6 bases from J, with 5 bases in between. This TCR derives from an adult who was a healthcare worker with PCR-confirmed SARS-CoV-2 infection or an uninfected control (not recorded which). The material sequenced was whole blood. The rearrangement uses TRBV12-3 or TRBV12-4 and TRBJ2-7; D unresolved. CDR3 in amino acids: CASSLRTEQYF. Written as DNA, the CDR3 is TGTGCCAGCAGTTTACGGACCGAGCAGTACTTC.